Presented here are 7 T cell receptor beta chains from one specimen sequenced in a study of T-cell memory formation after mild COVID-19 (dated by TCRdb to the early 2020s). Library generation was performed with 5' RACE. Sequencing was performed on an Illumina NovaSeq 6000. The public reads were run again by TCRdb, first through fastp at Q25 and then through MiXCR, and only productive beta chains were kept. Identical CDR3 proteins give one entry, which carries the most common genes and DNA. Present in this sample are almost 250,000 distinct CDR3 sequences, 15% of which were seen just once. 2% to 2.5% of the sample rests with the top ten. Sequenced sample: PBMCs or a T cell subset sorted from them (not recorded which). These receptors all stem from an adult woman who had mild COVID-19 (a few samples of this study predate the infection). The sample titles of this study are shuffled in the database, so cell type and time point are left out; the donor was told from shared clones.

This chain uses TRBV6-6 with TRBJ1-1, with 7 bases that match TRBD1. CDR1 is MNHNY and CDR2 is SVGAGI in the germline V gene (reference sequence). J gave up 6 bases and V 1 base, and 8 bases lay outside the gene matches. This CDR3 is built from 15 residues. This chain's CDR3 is CASSYFGQGEAEAFF. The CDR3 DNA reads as TGTGCCAGCAGTTACTTCGGGCAGGGGGAAGCTGAAGCTTTCTTT.

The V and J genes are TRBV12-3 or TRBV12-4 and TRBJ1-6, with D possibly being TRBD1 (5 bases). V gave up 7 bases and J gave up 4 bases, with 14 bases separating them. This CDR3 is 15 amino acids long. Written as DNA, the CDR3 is TGTGCCAGCACCTTTGGGACCGGGTATAATTCACCCCTCCACTTT. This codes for CASTFGTGYNSPLHF.

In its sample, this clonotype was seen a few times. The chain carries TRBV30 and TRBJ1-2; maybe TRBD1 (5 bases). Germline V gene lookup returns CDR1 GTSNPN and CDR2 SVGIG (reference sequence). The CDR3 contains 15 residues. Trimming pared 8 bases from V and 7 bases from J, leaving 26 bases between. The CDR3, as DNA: TGTGCCGGAGGTTTTCGAAGGGGTTCGCTTAGTGGCTACACCTTC. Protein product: CAGGFRRGSLSGYTF.

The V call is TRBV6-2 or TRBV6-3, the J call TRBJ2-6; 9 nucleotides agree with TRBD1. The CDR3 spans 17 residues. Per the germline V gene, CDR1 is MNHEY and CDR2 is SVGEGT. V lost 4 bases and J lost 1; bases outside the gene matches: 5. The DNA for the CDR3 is TGTGCCAGCAGTTCACCCGGGACAGGGTCTGGGGCCAACGTCCTGACTTTC. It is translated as CASSSPGTGSGANVLTF.

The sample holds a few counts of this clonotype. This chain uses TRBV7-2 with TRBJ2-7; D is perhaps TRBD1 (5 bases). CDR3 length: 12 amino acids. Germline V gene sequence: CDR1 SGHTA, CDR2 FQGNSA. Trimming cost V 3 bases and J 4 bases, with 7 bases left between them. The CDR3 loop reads CASSLRQYEQYF. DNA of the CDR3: TGTGCCAGCAGCTTGCGACAGTACGAGCAGTACTTC.

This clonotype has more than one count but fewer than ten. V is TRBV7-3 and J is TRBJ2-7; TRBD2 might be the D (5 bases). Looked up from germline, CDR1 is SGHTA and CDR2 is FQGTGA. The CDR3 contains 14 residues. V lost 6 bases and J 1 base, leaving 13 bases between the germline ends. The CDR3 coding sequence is TGTGCCAGCAGTCGCTACGGACTTTCCTACGAGCAGTACTTC. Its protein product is CASSRYGLSYEQYF.

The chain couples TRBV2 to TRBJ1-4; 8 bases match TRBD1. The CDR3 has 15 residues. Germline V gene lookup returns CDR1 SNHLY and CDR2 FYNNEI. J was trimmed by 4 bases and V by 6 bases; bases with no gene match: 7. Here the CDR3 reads CASRQDRVDNEKLFF. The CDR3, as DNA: TGTGCCAGCAGACAGGACAGGGTTGATAATGAAAAACTGTTTTTT.